This is a list of T cell receptor beta chains from one sample in a study of resident and recirculating memory T cells in vitiligo. The data were produced by immunoSEQ multiplex PCR, yet TCRdb's version contains in-frame clones alone and is incomplete. Here the sample spans about 42,000 clones, about 90% being singletons. Sequencing was done on a sample of blood. Every receptor here comes from a male donor with vitiligo. CDR3s include the opening cysteine and the closing phenylalanine or tryptophan. A D gene is named only where the DNA matches it firmly.

CASSQHGGYYNEQFF	TGCGCCAGCAGCCAGCACGGGGGATACTACAATGAGCAGTTCTTC	-	TRBJ2-1	TRBV4-3
CATRRAFYYEQYF	TGTGCCACCCGGAGGGCCTTCTACTACGAGCAGTACTTC	-	TRBJ2-7	TRBV27
CASSETGLSSYEQYF	TGTGCCAGCAGTGAAACAGGATTGAGCTCCTACGAGCAGTACTTC	-	TRBJ2-7	TRBV2
CASREGLAGSYEQYF	TGTGCCAGCAGGGAGGGACTAGCGGGGTCCTACGAGCAGTACTTC	TRBD2	TRBJ2-7	TRBV5-4
CASSLIGNTEAFF	TGTGCCAGCAGCTTAATCGGGAACACTGAAGCTTTCTTT	-	TRBJ1-1	TRBV7-9
CASSQDRGPGNTIYF	TGCGCCAGCAGCCAAGACAGGGGGCCCGGAAACACCATATATTTT	TRBD1	TRBJ1-3	TRBV4-1
CASSQGWAGGNYGYTF	TGCGCCAGCAGCCAGGGATGGGCAGGGGGAAACTATGGCTACACCTTC	TRBD1	TRBJ1-2	TRBV4-3
CASSSISGRLSYNEQFF	TGTGCCAGCAGCTCCATCAGCGGTCGGCTTTCCTACAATGAGCAGTTCTTC	-	TRBJ2-1	TRBV7-2
CASSLVNRSSYNSPLHF	TGTGCCAGCAGCTTAGTAAACAGAAGCTCCTATAATTCACCCCTCCACTTT	-	TRBJ1-6	TRBV11-2
CATSRGGAENEQFF	TGTGCCACCAGCAGAGGTGGGGCGGAGAATGAGCAGTTCTTC	-	TRBJ2-1	TRBV15
CASSLVGSYTGELFF	TGCGCCAGCAGCTTGGTGGGGAGCTACACCGGGGAGCTGTTTTTT	-	TRBJ2-2	TRBV5-1
CASSLDSRPYGYTF	TGTGCCAGCAGCTTAGATAGTCGCCCTTACGGCTACACCTTC	-	TRBJ1-2	TRBV13
CASKRDRVRNTEAFF	TGTGCCAGTAAACGGGACAGGGTACGGAACACTGAAGCTTTCTTT	TRBD1	TRBJ1-1	TRBV19
CASTFGTGGTYNSPLHF	TGCGCCAGCACGTTTGGGACAGGGGGCACCTATAATTCACCCCTCCACTTT	TRBD1	TRBJ1-6	TRBV5-1
CASSQASGGGGNTIYF	TGCGCCAGCAGCCAAGCGTCCGGGGGTGGGGGAAACACCATATATTTT	-	TRBJ1-3	TRBV4-3
CAISKTGVGDTQYF	TGTGCCATCAGTAAGACAGGGGTGGGAGATACGCAGTATTTT	TRBD1	TRBJ2-3	TRBV10-3
CASSLAVRGGTEAFF	TGTGCCAGCAGCTTGGCAGTCAGGGGTGGCACTGAAGCTTTCTTT	-	TRBJ1-1	TRBV5-4
CASSTGSFEAFF	TGCGCCAGCAGCACCGGGTCCTTCGAAGCTTTCTTT	-	TRBJ1-1	TRBV5-1
CASDTGVLIGETQYF	TGTGCCAGCGATACAGGGGTCCTTATTGGCGAGACCCAGTACTTC	TRBD1	TRBJ2-5	TRBV2
CASIRTGGTYGYTF	TGTGCCAGCATAAGGACAGGGGGGACCTATGGCTACACCTTC	TRBD1	TRBJ1-2	TRBV6-1
CASSQEVRVLGYGYTF	TGCGCCAGCAGCCAAGAGGTGAGGGTCCTAGGGTATGGCTACACCTTC	-	TRBJ1-2	TRBV4-3
CASSQTEGLVVNSPLHF	TGTGCCAGCAGCCAAACCGAGGGACTTGTCGTTAATTCACCCCTCCACTTT	-	TRBJ1-6	TRBV25-1
CASSLGGGSSNEQFF	TGTGCCAGCAGCTTAGGGGGGGGCTCTTCAAATGAGCAGTTCTTC	-	TRBJ2-1	TRBV7-8
CASSRTANTEAFF	TGTGCCAGCAGCCGGACAGCGAACACTGAAGCTTTCTTT	-	TRBJ1-1	TRBV7-9